What follows are 12 T cell receptor beta chains derived from one specimen sequenced in a study of shared clonotypes between healthy human individuals. The method was immunoSEQ multiplex PCR; TCRdb's version includes in-frame clones alone and lacks a portion of them. In the table there are 150,000 to 200,000 clones, approximately 95% of which are singletons. The specimen sequenced was naive CD4+ T cells sorted from blood. Stated subset: CD45RA+ positively selected. The receptors here all came from a woman in her twenties or thirties in good health.

The chain is built from TRBV5-4 and TRBJ1-3, with a possible D match to TRBD1 (5 bases). Germline V lookup: CDR1 SGHNT, CDR2 YYREEE (reference sequence). V shed 0 bases and J shed 0 bases, with 10 bases lying between them. CDR3 length: 16 amino acids. CDR3 sequence: CASSLGRGYSGNTIYF. The CDR3 DNA sequence: TGTGCCAGCAGCTTGGGGCGGGGGTACTCTGGAAACACCATATATTTT.

J is TRBJ2-1 and V is TRBV4-2; 10 bases align to TRBD2. V dropped 3 bases and J dropped 4; count of bases not matched to a gene: 6. Germline-derived CDR1 and CDR2 are LGHNA and YNFKEQ. The CDR3 covers 16 residues. The CDR3 DNA reads as TGTGCCAGCAGCCAGGAACTAGCGGGGACATACAATGAGCAGTTCTTC. This translates into CASSQELAGTYNEQFF.

This clone occurred once. The V and J genes are TRBV2 and TRBJ1-1; 8 nucleotides align to TRBD1. The CDR3 spans 16 residues. Germline loops: CDR1 SNHLY, CDR2 FYNNEI. The V segment lost 4 bases and the J segment 0 bases; nucleotides outside the gene matches: 7. CDR3 in DNA: TGTGCCAGCAGTGTTGGACAGGGTTACTTGAACACTGAAGCTTTCTTT. Encoded protein: CASSVGQGYLNTEAFF. The full variable domain, in which reference TRBV2 and TRBJ1-1 provide the parts outside the CDR3, is EPEVTQTPSHQVTQMGQEVILRCVPISNHLYFYWYRQILGQKVEFLVSFYNNEISEKSEIFDDQFSVERPDGSNFTLKIRSTKLEDSAMYFCASSVGQGYLNTEAFFGQGTRLTVV.

The V and J genes are TRBV18 and TRBJ2-7; 8 bases line up with TRBD2. The V gene end was trimmed by 0 bases and the J gene end by 4 bases; junction bases not matched to a gene: 11. The CDR3 sequence is 17 residues long. In germline, CDR1 is KGHSH, CDR2 LQKENI. CDR3 in amino acids: CASSPPGGLASPYEQYF. CDR3 DNA: TGTGCCAGCTCACCACCTGGCGGACTAGCATCCCCATACGAGCAGTACTTC.

This chain uses TRBV29-1 with TRBJ1-1; weak D call: TRBD1 (6 bases). The CDR3 totals 14 residues. Germline V gene lookup returns CDR1 SQVTM and CDR2 ANQGSEA. V lost 6 bases, J lost 0 bases, and 14 bases lay in between. The DNA for the CDR3 is TGCAGCGTAGAGAGGACAGACATGAACACTGAAGCTTTCTTT. Protein product: CSVERTDMNTEAFF. The whole variable domain, remainder taken from reference TRBV29-1 and TRBJ1-1, is SAVISQKPSRDICQRGTSLTIQCQVDSQVTMMFWYRQQPGQSLTLIATANQGSEATYESGFVIDKFPISRPNLTFSTLTVSNMSPEDSSIYLCSVERTDMNTEAFFGQGTRLTVV.

The V call is TRBV7-9, the J call TRBJ1-2; 7 bases map to TRBD1. This CDR3 is built from 14 residues. Germline-derived CDR1 and CDR2 are SEHNR and FQNEAQ (reference sequence). V lost 1 base, J lost 2 bases, and 1 base stayed unmatched. CDR3 DNA: TGTGCCAGCAGCTTAGGGACAGGAAACTATGGCTACACCTTC. Its translation: CASSLGTGNYGYTF.

This sequence joins TRBV29-1 and TRBJ2-2; 9 nucleotides agree with TRBD2. Per germline, CDR1 SQVTM and CDR2 ANQGSEA. CDR3 length equals 15 residues. After removal of 4 bases from V and 4 bases from J, the junction contained 7 bases not matched to a gene. The CDR3 region is CSVAELAGVTGELFF. The CDR3 DNA reads TGCAGCGTTGCGGAACTAGCGGGCGTCACCGGGGAGCTGTTTTTT.

The V call is TRBV11-2, the J call TRBJ2-5; D is unresolved. V was pared by 5 bases and J by 11 bases, with 24 bases between. The germline V gene has CDR1 SGHAT and CDR2 FQNNGV. The length of the CDR3 is 15 residues. CDR3 loop: CASSLPGRSFSEQYF. As DNA, the CDR3 is TGTGCCAGCAGCCTCCCCGGACGGTCCTTTTCTGAGCAGTACTTC.

This clone was seen only once. The chain carries TRBV5-1 and TRBJ1-4; D possibly corresponds to TRBD1 (5 bases). Per germline, CDR1 SGHRS and CDR2 YFSETQ. Trimming pared 1 base from V and 0 bases from J, leaving 10 bases between. This CDR3 is built from 16 residues. The CDR3 region is CASSLSGTTTNEKLFF. The CDR3 coding sequence is TGCGCCAGCAGCTTGTCAGGGACCACAACTAATGAAAAACTGTTTTTT.

The chain employs TRBV18 and TRBJ1-3; no clear D. The CDR3 sequence is 15 residues long. V lost 5 bases, J lost 0 bases, and 11 bases lay in between. CDR1 and CDR2 (germline): KGHSH, LQKENI. The CDR3 nucleotides read TGTGCCAGCTCAGCGGACTCATACTCTGGAAACACCATATATTTT. Protein: CASSADSYSGNTIYF.

The chain links TRBV5-1 to TRBJ2-1; TRBD1 agrees at 9 bases. The germline V gene has CDR1 SGHRS and CDR2 YFSETQ. This CDR3 is 15 amino acids long. V gave up 4 bases and J gave up 8 bases; unmatched junction bases: 10. Here the CDR3 reads CASSLRDRVYDEQFF. The CDR3 coding sequence is TGCGCCAGCAGCCTCCGGGACAGGGTATATGATGAGCAGTTCTTC. The variable domain in full, with the rest retrieved from reference TRBV5-1 and TRBJ2-1, is KAGVTQTPRYLIKTRGQQVTLSCSPISGHRSVSWYQQTPGQGLQFLFEYFSETQRNKGNFPGRFSGRQFSNSRSEMNVSTLELGDSALYLCASSLRDRVYDEQFFGPGTRLTVL.

Turning to this clone: The junction departs from germline at one end; a sequencing error may be responsible. This chain uses TRBV2 with TRBJ2-7; D possibly corresponds to TRBD1 (5 bases). CDR1 and CDR2 from the germline V gene are SNHLY and FYNNEI. This CDR3 is 15 amino acids long. The CDR3 loop reads CASNQAWQGSHEQYF. DNA of the CDR3: TGTGCCAGCAATCAGGCGTGGCAGGGCTCCCACGAGCAGTACTTC.